This T cell receptor beta chain emerged from a study of CD8+ T cells in alopecia areata. Study findings and constraints: Researchers report lesional scalp, most notably alopecia totalis/universalis, outstripped normal scalp in clonality.

cDNA prepared by RNA extraction and subsequent reverse transcription served as the template for sequencing. Only in-frame clones appear in the TCRdb table, and some are missing; sequencing was by immunoSEQ multiplex PCR. Among 100,000 or so clones, roughly three fifths were seen once, and the ten largest hold 15% to 20%. The treatment denotes: oral pan-JAK inhibitor, 5-10 mg twice daily. Per germline, CDR1 SNHLY and CDR2 FYNNEI. Trimming left V 5 bases short and J 1 base short, with 11 bases between. The CDR3 extends over 15 amino acids. This clone showed up just a few times. The antigen remains undetermined.

This TCR derives from a human donor with alopecia areata. This chain uses TRBV2 with TRBJ2-2, with no clear D. Sequenced material: CD8+ T cells sorted from blood, taken at approximately week 56, from a patient treated with tofacitinib. DNA for the CDR3: TGTGCCAGCAGTTACGAACAGATGAACACCGGGGAGCTGTTTTTT. This codes for CASSYEQMNTGELFF.